The source of this T cell receptor beta chain is a study of regulatory T cells. There are 12 residues in the CDR3. The V end was cut by 3 bases, the J end by 1 base, with 3 bases between. The germline V gene has CDR1 MGHDK and CDR2 SYGVNS. As concerns this clone: Its antigen is undetermined.

The primer mix had 52 TRBV and 13 TRBJ primers. Clones were sequenced by immunoSEQ multiplex PCR, and TCRdb holds only the in-frame ones, with some missing. The data hold over 25,000 clones, with 92% observed a single time. CD4+ T cells were divided by sorting: CD25-high CD127-low Tregs, CD25-low CD127-high conventional cells. Regarding the study as a whole: Hydrophobic residues at CDR3 positions 6 and 7 were enriched in conventional CD4+ T cells of CD3G-deficient patients. Skewed V and J usage and few unique V-J pairs marked patient repertoires, most in Tregs.

The rearrangement links TRBV25-1 to TRBJ2-5; D uncertain. This clonotype was obtained from a young adult with CD3G deficiency. Sequenced material: conventional CD4+ T cells sorted from blood. CDR3 protein: CASSDGQETQYF. As DNA, the CDR3 is TGTGCCAGCAGTGACGGCCAAGAGACCCAGTACTTC.